Reported below is one T cell receptor beta chain. The entry originates in a study of blood T cell repertoires in COVID-19. Study in general: Spain, Italy and the United States supplied samples that represented acute and convalescent COVID-19. T cells, B-cell-depleted T cells, or PBMCs supplied cDNA or gDNA.

The V segment lost 5 bases and the J segment 2 bases; nucleotides outside the gene matches: 6. CDR3 length: 15 amino acids. The germline gives CDR1 SGHAT, CDR2 FQDESV (reference sequence). Authors' processing steps: Reference gene primer amplification gave estimated nucleated cell counts. Repertoires were generated with immunoSEQ multiplex PCR, while TCRdb's copy carries only in-frame clones and drops some. V, J and clone size are taken as reported in that table, and D and trimming were inferred from the DNA itself. This sample has around 80,000 clones, with roughly 80% found just once. The J gene is TRBJ2-7, the V gene TRBV11-1, with 10 nucleotides matching TRBD1. The TCR sequence derives from a woman older than 75 with acute or convalescent COVID-19. The specimen was peripheral blood. CDR3 sequence reads: CASSPGQGLPYEQYF. The CDR3 nucleotides read TGTGCCAGCAGCCCGGGACAGGGGCTTCCCTACGAGCAGTACTTC.